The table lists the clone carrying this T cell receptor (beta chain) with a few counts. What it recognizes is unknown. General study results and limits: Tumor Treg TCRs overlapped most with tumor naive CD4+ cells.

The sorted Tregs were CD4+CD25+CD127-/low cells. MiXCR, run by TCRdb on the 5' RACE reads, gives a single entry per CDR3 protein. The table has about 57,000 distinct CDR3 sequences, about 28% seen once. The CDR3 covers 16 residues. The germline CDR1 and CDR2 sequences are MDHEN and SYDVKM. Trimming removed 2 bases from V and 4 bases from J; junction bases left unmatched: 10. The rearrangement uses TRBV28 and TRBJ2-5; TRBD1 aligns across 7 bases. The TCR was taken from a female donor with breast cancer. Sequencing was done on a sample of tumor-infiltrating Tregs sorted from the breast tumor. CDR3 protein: CASSLGGVGGGETQYF. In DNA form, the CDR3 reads TGTGCCAGCAGTTTAGGTGGAGTAGGGGGCGGAGAGACCCAGTACTTC.